The 24 T cell receptor beta chains below all came from one sample that was sequenced in a study of cytomegalovirus exposure and HLA in healthy donors. Amplification used 60 Vbeta primers and 13 Jbeta primers. Method: immunoSEQ multiplex PCR; TCRdb's copy keeps in-frame clones and lacks some. The sample holds 150,000 to 200,000 clones, roughly three quarters seen once. The specimen sequenced was PBMCs. These receptors were obtained from a man younger than 35 in good health and CMV-seropositive.

V usage is TRBV6-1 and J usage is TRBJ1-5, with 9 bases aligning to TRBD1. CDR3 length: 14 residues. Germline-derived CDR1 and CDR2 are MNHNS and SASEGT. Trimming cost V 7 bases and J 6 bases; bases outside gene matches: 7. CDR3 sequence reads: CASNRGQGGQPQHF. The CDR3 nucleotides are TGTGCCAGCAATCGGGGACAGGGTGGTCAGCCCCAGCATTTT.

The chain uses TRBV30 and TRBJ2-5, with 13 positions matching TRBD2. Unmatched junction bases numbered 1, after V lost 2 bases and J lost 1 base. CDR3 length equals 15 residues. Germline assignment: CDR1 GTSNPN and CDR2 SVGIG (reference sequence). CDR3 DNA: TGTGCCTGGAGTACTAGCGGGGGGGCCCAAGAGACCCAGTACTTC. This translates into CAWSTSGGAQETQYF.

The V gene is TRBV5-6, the J gene TRBJ2-1; unclear D gene. Trimming shortened V by 4 bases and J by 6 bases, and 17 bases separated the two germline ends. The germline gives CDR1 SGHDT, CDR2 YYEEEE. This CDR3 is 15 amino acids long. The CDR3 region is CASSLEGLGLNEQFF. The CDR3 nucleotides are TGTGCCAGCAGCCTAGAAGGTCTAGGCCTCAATGAGCAGTTCTTC. Looking up the rest from reference TRBV5-6 and TRBJ2-1 gives the full variable domain: DAGVTQSPTHLIKTRGQQVTLRCSPKSGHDTVSWYQQALGQGPQFIFQYYEEEERQRGNFPDRFSGHQFPNYSSELNVNALLLGDSALYLCASSLEGLGLNEQFFGPGTRLTVL.

The chain joins TRBV28 to TRBJ1-1; no clear D gene. Germline V CDR1 and CDR2: MDHEN, SYDVKM. The CDR3 length is 14 residues. The V end was cut by 1 base, the J end by 2 bases, with 8 bases between. The CDR3 sequence: CASSLLAENTEAFF. The CDR3 coding sequence is TGTGCCAGCAGTTTATTAGCGGAAAACACTGAAGCTTTCTTT.

The gene calls are TRBV6-6 and TRBJ2-5; 9 nucleotides align to TRBD1. With 6 bases clipped from V and 2 bases from J, the junction kept 7 bases outside the gene matches. Per germline, CDR1 MNHNY and CDR2 SVGAGI (reference sequence). CDR3 length equals 15 residues. The DNA of the CDR3 is TGTGCCAGCAGCGACACCGGGACAGGGCAAGAGACCCAGTACTTC. It yields the protein CASSDTGTGQETQYF.

The chain carries TRBV9 and TRBJ1-6; no firm D call. Trimming took 3 bases from V and 0 from J, leaving 10 bases between them. Germline assignment: CDR1 SGDLS and CDR2 YYNGEE. CDR3 size: 16 residues. The CDR3 nucleotides read TGTGCCAGCAGCGAACAGTTGAGCTCCTATAATTCACCCCTCCACTTT. Its protein is CASSEQLSSYNSPLHF.

V is TRBV5-1 and J is TRBJ1-6, with D possibly TRBD1 on 5 matching bases. The CDR3 length is 16 residues. Germline values: CDR1 SGHRS, CDR2 YFSETQ. The V gene lost 0 bases and the J gene lost 6 bases, with 13 bases spanning the gap. CDR3 sequence reads: CASSLGGGASNSPLHF. DNA of the CDR3: TGCGCCAGCAGCTTGGGTGGTGGGGCGTCTAATTCACCCCTCCACTTT.

This rearrangement joins TRBV7-8 to TRBJ2-1, with D maybe TRBD2 (6 bases). Trimming left V 4 bases short and J 2 bases short, with 15 bases between. Germline-derived CDR1 and CDR2 are SGHVS and FQNEAQ. This CDR3 comprises 16 residues. The CDR3 coding sequence is TGTGCCAGCAGCTCCTCTGGCGGAGGGCCCTACAATGAGCAGTTCTTC. It translates to CASSSSGGGPYNEQFF.

This clone was counted a few times. In nucleotides, the CDR3 is TGTGCCAGCAGGAGGGGGGGGGTCACTGAAGCTTTCTTT. It is translated as CASRRGGVTEAFF. The gene calls are TRBV25-1 and TRBJ1-1, with D perhaps matching TRBD1 (6 bases). The CDR3 length is 13 residues. Germline V lookup: CDR1 MGHDK, CDR2 SYGVNS. The germline V and J ends were trimmed by 6 bases and 4 bases, with 12 bases remaining between them.

The J gene is TRBJ1-1, the V gene TRBV29-1, with 9 bases aligning to TRBD1. CDR1 is SQVTM and CDR2 is ANQGSEA in the germline V gene. The CDR3 covers 13 residues. V gave up 1 base and J gave up 8 bases; unmatched junction bases: 5. The CDR3 region is CSVEGRTGEEAFF. As DNA, the CDR3 is TGCAGCGTTGAAGGCCGGACAGGGGAGGAAGCTTTCTTT.

CDR3 bases: TGCGCCAGCTCGGGGGCGGGGGGGTTCACCGGGGAGCTGTTTTTT. It codes for CASSGAGGFTGELFF. The gene calls are TRBV4-1 and TRBJ2-2, with 9 bases matching TRBD2. Per germline, CDR1 MGHRA and CDR2 YSYEKL. Unmatched junction bases numbered 8, after V lost 8 bases and J lost 4 bases. CDR3 size: 15 residues.

Regarding this clone: Other DNA sequences in the same sample also yield this CDR3. The chain couples TRBV5-1 to TRBJ1-4; D is possibly TRBD1 (5 bases). Germline CDR1 and CDR2: SGHRS and YFSETQ. Trimming removed 0 bases from V and 7 bases from J, with 7 bases in between. This CDR3 comprises 13 residues. The CDR3 loop reads CASSLAGGEKLFF. The CDR3, as DNA: TGCGCCAGCAGCTTGGCGGGGGGTGAAAAACTGTTTTTT.

J is TRBJ2-2 and V is TRBV5-1, with D perhaps matching TRBD1 (6 bases). The V end was cut by 4 bases, the J end by 4 bases, with 14 bases between. The germline V gene encodes CDR1 SGHRS and CDR2 YFSETQ. This CDR3 contains 15 residues. The CDR3 DNA reads as TGCGCCAGCAGCCTCAGGGGCGGTATCACCGGGGAGCTGTTTTTT. It yields the protein CASSLRGGITGELFF.

This clone showed up just a few times. CDR3 sequence (DNA): TGTGCCAGCAGCTCCTTGACAGGCTTCTATGGCTACACCTTC. This translates into CASSSLTGFYGYTF. The chain employs TRBV6-5 and TRBJ1-2, with D perhaps matching TRBD1 (6 bases). CDR3 length: 14 residues. Germline V CDR1 and CDR2: MNHEY, SVGAGI. The germline V and J ends were trimmed by 6 bases and 4 bases, with 15 bases remaining between them.

The chain has TRBV27 and TRBJ2-3, with D perhaps matching TRBD2 (5 bases). The V gene lost 5 bases and the J gene lost 5 bases, with 17 bases spanning the gap. This CDR3 has 15 residues. The germline CDR1 and CDR2 sequences are MNHEY and SMNVEV (reference sequence). The CDR3 protein is CASSTNLAIVDTQYF. DNA of the CDR3: TGTGCCAGCAGTACTAACCTAGCTATAGTAGATACGCAGTATTTT.

CDR3 DNA sequence: TGTGCCAGCAGTTTATACGGGAAGGATTCACCCCTCCACTTT. As protein: CASSLYGKDSPLHF. J is TRBJ1-6 and V is TRBV27; D remains ambiguous. CDR1 is MNHEY, CDR2 SMNVEV, per germline (reference sequence). The length of the CDR3 is 14 residues. V lost 1 base to trimming and J lost 8 bases, with 9 bases between them.

The table lists this clone with a few counts. The rearrangement links TRBV5-6 to TRBJ1-2; tentative D call: TRBD1 (6 bases). The CDR3 sequence is 16 residues long. V shed 3 bases and J shed 5 bases, with 20 bases lying between them. Germline CDR1 is SGHDT and CDR2 is YYEEEE. The CDR3 spells CASSSELNRVRYGYTF. The DNA for the CDR3 is TGTGCCAGCAGCTCAGAACTGAACAGGGTGAGATATGGCTACACCTTC. The entire variable domain, with the rest obtained from reference TRBV5-6 and TRBJ1-2, is as follows: DAGVTQSPTHLIKTRGQQVTLRCSPKSGHDTVSWYQQALGQGPQFIFQYYEEEERQRGNFPDRFSGHQFPNYSSELNVNALLLGDSALYLCASSSELNRVRYGYTFGSGTRLTVV.

This chain uses TRBV14 with TRBJ1-1; maybe TRBD1 (6 bases). This CDR3 has 13 amino acids. Germline lookup yields CDR1 SGHDN and CDR2 FVKESK. V was clipped by 0 bases and J by 5 bases, with 7 bases between them. Written as DNA, the CDR3 is TGTGCCAGCAGCCAAGACAGGGGAACTGAAGCTTTCTTT. Translated: CASSQDRGTEAFF. Full variable domain (remainder filled in from reference TRBV14 and TRBJ1-1): EAGVTQFPSHSVIEKGQTVTLRCDPISGHDNLYWYRRVMGKEIKFLLHFVKESKQDESGMPNNRFLAERTGGTYSTLKVQPAELEDSGVYFCASSQDRGTEAFFGQGTRLTVV.

This clone appeared a single time. The rearrangement joins TRBV19 to TRBJ1-2, with 8 bases matching TRBD1. Per the germline V gene, CDR1 is LNHDA and CDR2 is SQIVND (reference sequence). This CDR3 has 14 residues. After removal of 7 bases from V and 4 bases from J, the junction contained 8 bases not matched to a gene. CDR3 sequence (DNA): TGTGCCAGTACCCCGGACAGGGCCATCTATGGCTACACCTTC. Its translation is CASTPDRAIYGYTF.

This sequence joins TRBV2 and TRBJ1-1, with 8 bases that match TRBD1. The CDR3 length is 13 residues. The trim removed 8 bases at V and 1 base at J, leaving 3 bases unmatched. Germline CDR1 and CDR2: SNHLY and FYNNEI. CDR3 DNA sequence: TGTGCCAGCGACAGGGGAAGGAACACTGAAGCTTTCTTT. This encodes CASDRGRNTEAFF.

This sequence joins TRBV28 and TRBJ1-1; D gene unclear. Germline V gene data show CDR1 as MDHEN and CDR2 as SYDVKM. The CDR3 extends over 11 amino acids. Trimming removed 5 bases at V and 11 bases at J, with 12 bases between. The CDR3 bases are TGTGCCAGCAGTGGCGGAGGGTATGCTTTCTTT. Residues: CASSGGGYAFF.

The chain links TRBV2 to TRBJ1-1, with 8 bases aligning to TRBD1. This CDR3 contains 16 residues. The V gene end was trimmed by 5 bases and the J gene end by 7 bases; junction bases not matched to a gene: 15. Germline CDR1 SNHLY, CDR2 FYNNEI. The CDR3 here is CASSRQGARDRGEAFF. CDR3 DNA sequence: TGTGCCAGCAGTCGTCAGGGGGCGCGAGATCGGGGTGAAGCTTTCTTT.

V and J are TRBV9 and TRBJ1-2; D is perhaps TRBD1 (6 bases). Trimming pared 0 bases from V and 3 bases from J, leaving 12 bases between. Germline V gene lookup returns CDR1 SGDLS and CDR2 YYNGEE. This CDR3 spans 15 amino acids. CDR3 in DNA: TGTGCCAGCAGCGTAGGGACAGCCAAAGACTATGGCTACACCTTC. Translated, it gives CASSVGTAKDYGYTF.

This clone was seen once. V gene TRBV18 combines with J gene TRBJ1-2, with TRBD1 as a possible D gene (6 bases). Between the trimmed V and J ends, which lost 3 bases and 8 bases, there was a span of 10 bases. CDR3 size: 12 residues. Germline loops: CDR1 KGHSH, CDR2 LQKENI. The CDR3: CASSPKGDGYTF. CDR3 coding DNA: TGTGCCAGCTCACCGAAGGGGGACGGCTACACCTTC.